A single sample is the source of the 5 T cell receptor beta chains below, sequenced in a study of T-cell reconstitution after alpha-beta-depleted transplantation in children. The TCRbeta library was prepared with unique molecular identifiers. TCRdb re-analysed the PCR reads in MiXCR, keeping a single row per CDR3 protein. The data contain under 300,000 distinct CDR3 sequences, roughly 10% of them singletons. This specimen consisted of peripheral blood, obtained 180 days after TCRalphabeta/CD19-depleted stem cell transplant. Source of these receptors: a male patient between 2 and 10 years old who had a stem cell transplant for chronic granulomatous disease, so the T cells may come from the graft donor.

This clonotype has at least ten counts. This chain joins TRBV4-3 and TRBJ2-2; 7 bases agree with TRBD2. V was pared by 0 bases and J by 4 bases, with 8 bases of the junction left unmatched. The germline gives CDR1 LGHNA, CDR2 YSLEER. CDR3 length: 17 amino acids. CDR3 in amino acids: CASSQDLGGSGTGELFF. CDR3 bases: TGCGCCAGCAGCCAAGATCTGGGCGGGAGCGGCACCGGGGAGCTGTTTTTT.

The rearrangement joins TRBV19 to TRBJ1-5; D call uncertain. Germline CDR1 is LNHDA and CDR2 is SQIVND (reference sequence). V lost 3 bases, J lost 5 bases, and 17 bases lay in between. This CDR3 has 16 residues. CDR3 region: CASSMGRAGGYQPQHF. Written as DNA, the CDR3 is TGTGCCAGTAGTATGGGCCGCGCCGGCGGATATCAGCCCCAGCATTTT.

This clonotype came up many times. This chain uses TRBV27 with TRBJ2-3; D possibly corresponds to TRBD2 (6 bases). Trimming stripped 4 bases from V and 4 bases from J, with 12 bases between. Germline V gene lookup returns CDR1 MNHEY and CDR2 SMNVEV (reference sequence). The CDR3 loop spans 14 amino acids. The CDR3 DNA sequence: TGTGCCAGCAGTTGGGGGGAAGGTGCAGATACGCAGTATTTT. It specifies CASSWGEGADTQYF.

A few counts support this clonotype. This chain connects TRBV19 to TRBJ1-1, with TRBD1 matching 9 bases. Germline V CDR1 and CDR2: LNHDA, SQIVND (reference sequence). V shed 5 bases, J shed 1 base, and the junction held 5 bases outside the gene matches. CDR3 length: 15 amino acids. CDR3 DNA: TGTGCCAGTAGTCGACAGGGGGGAGAGAACACTGAAGCTTTCTTT. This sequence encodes CASSRQGGENTEAFF.

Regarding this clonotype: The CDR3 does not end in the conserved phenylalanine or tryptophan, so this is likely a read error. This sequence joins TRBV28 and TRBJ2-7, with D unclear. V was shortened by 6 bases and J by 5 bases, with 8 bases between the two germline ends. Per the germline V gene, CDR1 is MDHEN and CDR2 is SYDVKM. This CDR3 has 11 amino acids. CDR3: CASSPRDEQYS. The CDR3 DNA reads TGTGCCAGCAGCCCCCGGGACGAGCAGTACTCC.